Only a few counts were recorded for the clone carrying this TCR beta chain. The germline CDR1 and CDR2 sequences are SGHTA and FQGNSA. The CDR3 sequence is 12 residues long. V lost 5 bases and J lost 6, with 7 bases in between. This sample is drawn from a study of tumour-infiltrating T cells in Burkitt lymphoma. The protocol was immunoSEQ multiplex PCR, while the TCRdb copy is restricted to in-frame clones and leaves out a portion. The table records around 45,000 clones, about a third of them present only once. The sequence derives from a human donor with Burkitt lymphoma. This chain uses TRBV7-2 with TRBJ2-2; D perhaps matches TRBD2 (5 bases). Material for sequencing was tumor tissue. CDR3 sequence (DNA): TGTGCCAGCAGCCGGGGTGCCGGGGAGCTGTTTTTT. This encodes CASSRGAGELFF.